The 19 T cell receptor beta chains reported below all come from one sample, sequenced in a study of blood T cell repertoires in COVID-19. Here immunoSEQ multiplex PCR was the method, and the copy in TCRdb shows in-frame clones only, minus some. The data hold 350,000 or so clones, with roughly 87% observed a single time. Sequencing used PBMCs or T cells enriched from blood (not recorded which). These TCRs come from a woman under 40 who had recovered from COVID-19.

This sequence joins TRBV19 and TRBJ1-2, with D unresolved. Germline CDR1 is LNHDA and CDR2 is SQIVND (reference sequence). Trimming removed 3 bases at V and 4 bases at J, with 15 bases between. The CDR3 has 15 residues. Here the CDR3 DNA reads TGTGCCAGTAGTATTCAGAGCGGCAGCCTCTATGGCTACACCTTC. Amino acid sequence: CASSIQSGSLYGYTF.

V usage is TRBV24-1 and J usage is TRBJ2-1; TRBD1 matches at 8 bases. The CDR3 is made up of 17 amino acids. Germline V gene lookup returns CDR1 KGHDR and CDR2 SFDVKD. The V and J ends lost 0 bases and 0 bases, in that order; junction bases with no gene match: 3. The CDR3 nucleotides read TGTGCCACCAGTGATTTGCGGACAGGGAGCTCCTACAATGAGCAGTTCTTC. Residues: CATSDLRTGSSYNEQFF.

In its sample, this clone was seen a few times. V usage is TRBV21-1 and J usage is TRBJ2-7; the table's D call, TRBD1, was not checked against the DNA. TRBV21-1 is a listed pseudogene. The length of the CDR3 is 15 residues. The CDR3 sequence is CASIRDRERAYEQYF. The DNA of the CDR3 is TGTGCCAGCATCCGGGACAGGGAGCGGGCCTACGAGCAGTACTTC.

The chain carries TRBV5-4 and TRBJ1-1, with 7 bases fitting TRBD1. Germline V gene sequence: CDR1 SGHNT, CDR2 YYREEE (reference sequence). V lost 4 bases and J lost 1; bases outside the gene matches: 4. The CDR3 spans 14 residues. CDR3 amino acids: CASSGRQGNTEAFF. The CDR3 DNA is TGTGCCAGCAGCGGAAGACAGGGGAACACTGAAGCTTTCTTT.

V usage is TRBV6-5 and J usage is TRBJ1-2, with TRBD1 as a possible D gene (6 bases). Germline V gene sequence: CDR1 MNHEY, CDR2 SVGAGI. The CDR3 length is 15 residues. V lost 2 bases and J 8 bases, leaving 18 bases between the germline ends. Here the CDR3 DNA reads TGTGCCAGCAGTTACCACCCGGGGGGCGCGGAAGGCTACACCTTC. This translates into CASSYHPGGAEGYTF.

The CDR3 here is CASRTPYEQYF. CDR3 DNA sequence: TGTGCCAGCAGGACACCGTACGAGCAGTACTTC. This chain joins TRBV6-5 and TRBJ2-7; D ambiguous. This CDR3 is 11 amino acids long. CDR1 is MNHEY, CDR2 SVGAGI, per germline. Trimming took 6 bases from V and 4 from J, leaving 7 bases between them.

The chain has TRBV11-2 and TRBJ1-2; 8 positions match TRBD1. The CDR3 has 16 amino acids. J lost 4 bases, V lost 5 bases, and 12 bases had no gene match. Germline assignment: CDR1 SGHAT and CDR2 FQNNGV. The CDR3 DNA reads as TGTGCCAGCAGCCCTGATAGGACAGGGCTTATCTATGGCTACACCTTC. Its translation is CASSPDRTGLIYGYTF.

The genes are TRBV30 and TRBJ1-1; D unclear. V shed 6 bases and J shed 8 bases, with 10 bases lying between them. This CDR3 contains 10 residues. Germline V gives CDR1 GTSNPN, CDR2 SVGIG (reference sequence). CDR3 amino acids: CACLRLEAFF. DNA of the CDR3: TGTGCCTGCCTACGGTTAGAAGCTTTCTTT.

The V gene is TRBV21-1, the J gene TRBJ2-1; the table's D call of TRBD1 was not tested on the DNA. TRBV21-1 is listed as a pseudogene. This CDR3 has 15 amino acids. This CDR3 reads CASSKGQQSYNEQFF. The CDR3 nucleotides read TGTGCCAGCAGCAAGGGACAACAATCCTACAATGAGCAGTTCTTC.

The chain combines TRBV9 with TRBJ2-5; D unresolved. Looked up from germline, CDR1 is SGDLS and CDR2 is YYNGEE. The CDR3 is 11 residues long. Trimming took 3 bases from V and 4 from J, leaving 4 bases between them. The CDR3 spells CASSAGETQYF. The CDR3 DNA sequence: TGTGCCAGCAGCGCAGGAGAGACCCAGTACTTC.

V usage is TRBV28 and J usage is TRBJ1-1; 9 bases map to TRBD1. This CDR3 region has 15 residues. Germline V gene data show CDR1 as MDHEN and CDR2 as SYDVKM. Trimming cost V 0 bases and J 4 bases; bases outside gene matches: 3. CDR3 sequence (DNA): TGTGCCAGCAGTTTATGGGAGACAGGGGGCACTGAAGCTTTCTTT. Its protein product is CASSLWETGGTEAFF.

This clone showed up just a few times. V and J are TRBV28 and TRBJ1-1, with TRBD1 matching 7 bases. The germline V gene encodes CDR1 MDHEN and CDR2 SYDVKM. The CDR3 covers 15 residues. Trimming at V came to 6 bases and at J to 1 base, leaving 8 bases not matched to a gene. In DNA, the CDR3 is TGTGCCAGCAGCATAACAGGGGTGACGAACACTGAAGCTTTCTTT. It yields the protein CASSITGVTNTEAFF.

V usage is TRBV12-3 or TRBV12-4 and J usage is TRBJ1-2; unclear D gene. This CDR3 has 11 amino acids. V shed 0 bases and J shed 10 bases, with 6 bases lying between them. CDR3 nucleotide sequence: TGTGCCAGCAGTTTAGCCGGAGACTACACCTTC. Its protein product is CASSLAGDYTF.

The V and J genes are TRBV5-6 and TRBJ2-2; tentatively, D is TRBD1 (6 bases). This CDR3 spans 16 amino acids. Trimming took 4 bases from V and 4 from J, leaving 17 bases between them. Germline V gives CDR1 SGHDT, CDR2 YYEEEE. The CDR3 here is CASSLLQGGGTGELFF. The CDR3 region has the DNA TGTGCCAGCAGCCTGCTACAGGGCGGAGGCACCGGGGAGCTGTTTTTT.

This chain uses TRBV3-1 (or the pseudogene TRBV3-2) with TRBJ2-5; the D gene is possibly TRBD1 (5 bases). V was trimmed by 2 bases and J by 0 bases, leaving 13 bases between them. In germline, CDR1 is LGHDT, CDR2 YNNKEL (reference sequence). There are 16 residues in the CDR3. The CDR3 DNA is TGTGCCAGCAGCCAATCCCGGACACCTTACCAAGAGACCCAGTACTTC. Encoded protein: CASSQSRTPYQETQYF.

This clone was recorded a few times. The V call is TRBV29-1, the J call TRBJ1-3; the match to TRBD1 covers 8 bases. The V gene end was trimmed by 4 bases and the J gene end by 2 bases; junction bases not matched to a gene: 1. This CDR3 has 13 residues. Per the germline V gene, CDR1 is SQVTM and CDR2 is ANQGSEA. This chain's CDR3 is CSVAGGTGNTIYF. The CDR3 DNA follows: TGCAGCGTTGCAGGGGGCACTGGAAACACCATATATTTT.

V is TRBV6-2 or TRBV6-3 and J is TRBJ1-5; 12 bases match TRBD1. V lost 6 bases to trimming and J lost 4 bases; unmatched junction nucleotides: 10. Looked up from germline, CDR1 is MNHEY and CDR2 is SVGEGT. The CDR3 loop spans 17 amino acids. For the CDR3, the DNA is TGTGCCAGCAGCCGCACCTGGGGACAGGGGGCGAATCAGCCCCAGCATTTT. Translated, it gives CASSRTWGQGANQPQHF.

J is TRBJ2-3 and V is TRBV5-1; TRBD1 is a possible D gene (7 bases). V dropped 4 bases and J dropped 0 bases, with 18 bases sitting between them. The CDR3 length is 17 residues. Germline lookup yields CDR1 SGHRS and CDR2 YFSETQ. CDR3 coding DNA: TGCGCCAGCAGCCAGGGGGTCGGGGGCTCTAGCACAGATACGCAGTATTTT. Its translation is CASSQGVGGSSTDTQYF. The full variable domain, with the rest looked up from reference TRBV5-1 and TRBJ2-3, is KAGVTQTPRYLIKTRGQQVTLSCSPISGHRSVSWYQQTPGQGLQFLFEYFSETQRNKGNFPGRFSGRQFSNSRSEMNVSTLELGDSALYLCASSQGVGGSSTDTQYFGPGTRLTVL.

J is TRBJ1-4 and V is TRBV6-5, with D maybe TRBD1 (5 bases). The CDR3 is made up of 15 amino acids. The germline V gene encodes CDR1 MNHEY and CDR2 SVGAGI. The germline V and J ends were trimmed by 0 bases and 7 bases, with 12 bases remaining between them. The CDR3 spells CASSYSGGAGEKLFF. The CDR3 nucleotides are TGTGCCAGCAGTTACTCGGGGGGTGCGGGTGAAAAACTGTTTTTT.